The 6 T cell receptor beta chains given below trace back to one sample, sequenced in a study of monozygotic twins with inflammatory bowel disease. Each CDR3 protein gets one entry in TCRdb, which reprocessed the 5' RACE reads and gives no DNA. This specimen shows roughly 300,000 distinct CDR3 sequences; the ten leading clones hold approximately 5.9%. Sequenced: blood. These receptors were collected from a human donor with ulcerative colitis or Crohn's disease, or a healthy co-twin of an affected twin (not recorded which).

This chain connects TRBV14 to TRBJ2-2; with no DNA, the TCRdb D assignment of TRBD1 cannot be verified. Germline V gives CDR1 SGHDN, CDR2 FVKESK. This CDR3 contains 18 residues. CDR3 loop: CASSQALGAGSNTGELFF.

The CDR3 is CASSLGGQLGTEAFF. The chain recombines TRBV7-9 with TRBJ1-1; no DNA is available, so the TRBD1 call from TCRdb remains unchecked. The CDR3 contains 15 residues. The germline gives CDR1 SEHNR, CDR2 FQNEAQ (reference sequence).

The chain recombines TRBV19 with TRBJ1-4; no DNA is available, so the TRBD1 call from TCRdb remains unchecked. The length of the CDR3 is 15 residues. The germline CDR1 and CDR2 sequences are LNHDA and SQIVND (reference sequence). This CDR3 is CASSTGRPPNEKLFF.

The chain has TRBV5-1 and TRBJ2-3; the D gene TCRdb calls, TRBD1, cannot be checked with no DNA. This CDR3 region has 15 residues. Germline V gene sequence: CDR1 SGHRS, CDR2 YFSETQ. This CDR3 reads CASRLWDRGTDTQYF.

The chain has TRBV7-2 and TRBJ1-3; as DNA is missing, the TRBD1 call by TCRdb cannot be tested. The CDR3 spans 16 residues. In germline, CDR1 is SGHTA, CDR2 FQGNSA. The CDR3 is CASTSGGAYLGNTIYF. Together with reference TRBV7-2 and TRBJ1-3, the CDR3 gives the full variable domain: GAGVSQSPSNKVTEKGKDVELRCDPISGHTALYWYRQSLGQGLEFLIYFQGNSAPDKSGLPSDRFSAERTGGSVSTLTIQRTQQEDSAVYLCASTSGGAYLGNTIYFGEGSWLTVV.

The chain joins TRBV5-1 to TRBJ1-1; the TCRdb call, TRBD1, lacks DNA for checking. Looked up from germline, CDR1 is SGHRS and CDR2 is YFSETQ. The CDR3 runs to 15 residues. CDR3 sequence: CASSLLGQGVTEAFF.